This TCR beta chain was obtained from a study of early T cells in non-severe SARS-CoV-2 infection. Study-level background: Sequencing input comprised bulk RNA from unsorted whole blood; chain pairing was not available.

Attachment of unique molecular identifiers to individual cDNA molecules was performed. MiXCR, run by TCRdb on the 5' RACE reads, gives a single entry per CDR3 protein. The sample consists of 60,000 or so distinct CDR3 sequences, over 9.5% of them appearing once. This clonotype was detected ten times or more. Its target is not known. General observations from the study: Matching against VDJdb likely underestimated virus-specific expansions, favoring anti-spike CD8.

V was trimmed by 4 bases and J by 1 base, leaving 11 bases between them. This CDR3 has 14 amino acids. CDR1 and CDR2 (germline): SGHDN, FVKESK. Sequences were obtained from whole blood. The gene calls are TRBV14 and TRBJ2-7; D might be TRBD2 (6 bases). This clonotype was obtained from an adult who was a healthcare worker with PCR-confirmed SARS-CoV-2 infection or an uninfected control (not recorded which). The CDR3 DNA reads as TGTGCCAGCAGCCGTATGGGACTTTCCTACGAGCAGTACTTC. Protein: CASSRMGLSYEQYF.